The present TCR beta chain was sequenced within a study of radiotherapy plus CTLA-4 blockade in lung cancer. Study in general: Patients showed objective responses in over 15% of cases, and disease control was achieved by over 25%.

Profiled with immunoSEQ multiplex PCR; TCRdb holds only in-frame clones, not every one. The sample lists approximately 38,000 clones; approximately 86% were seen once. Germline V gene lookup returns CDR1 LNHDA and CDR2 SQIVND (reference sequence). The CDR3 sequence is 16 residues long. The V end was cut by 5 bases, the J end by 0 bases, with 16 bases between. The receptor was isolated from a human donor with non-small cell lung cancer whose response to radiotherapy plus ipilimumab could not be evaluated. Material: peripheral blood, obtained from a patient treated with radiotherapy plus ipilimumab. This chain joins TRBV19 and TRBJ1-2; D unclear. The CDR3 loop is CASSPRLEKSNYGYTF. The CDR3 DNA reads as TGTGCCAGTAGTCCCCGTTTGGAGAAATCTAACTATGGCTACACCTTC.